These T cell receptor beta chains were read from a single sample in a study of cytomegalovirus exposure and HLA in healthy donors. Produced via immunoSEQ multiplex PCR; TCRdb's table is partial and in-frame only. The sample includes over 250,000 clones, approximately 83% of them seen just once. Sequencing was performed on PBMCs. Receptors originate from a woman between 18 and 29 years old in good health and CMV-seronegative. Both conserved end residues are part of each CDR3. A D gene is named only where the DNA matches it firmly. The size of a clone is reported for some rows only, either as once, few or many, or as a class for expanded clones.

cdr3_nt: TGTGCCAGCAGCTCTGGACAGGGAAGTCAGCCCCAGCATTTT
cdr3_aa: CASSSGQGSQPQHF
v_call: TRBV7-6
clone_size: NA
d_call: TRBD1
j_call: TRBJ1-5

cdr3_nt: TGTGCCAGCAGCTTAGAACAGGTCTATGGCTACACCTTC
cdr3_aa: CASSLEQVYGYTF
v_call: TRBV13
clone_size: NA
d_call: NA
j_call: TRBJ1-2

cdr3_nt: TGTGCCAGTAGTTACCGGGACAGGGGGACCTACGAGCAGTACTTC
cdr3_aa: CASSYRDRGTYEQYF
v_call: TRBV19
clone_size: NA
d_call: TRBD1
j_call: TRBJ2-7

cdr3_nt: TGTGCCAGCAGCTGGGGACAGAAAAACACCGGGGAGCTGTTTTTT
cdr3_aa: CASSWGQKNTGELFF
v_call: TRBV6-6
clone_size: NA
d_call: TRBD1
j_call: TRBJ2-2

cdr3_nt: TGTGCCAGCAGTTACGGTACTGGGCAGGGCGCCTATGGCTACACCTTC
cdr3_aa: CASSYGTGQGAYGYTF
v_call: TRBV6-5
clone_size: NA
d_call: NA
j_call: TRBJ1-2

cdr3_nt: TGTGCCAGCAGTTACGCTGGGGGACAGAGCAAAAACATTCAGTACTTC
cdr3_aa: CASSYAGGQSKNIQYF
v_call: TRBV6-6
clone_size: NA
d_call: TRBD1
j_call: TRBJ2-4

cdr3_nt: TGTGCCAGTAAAGCACAGGGACATAACTATGGCTACACCTTC
cdr3_aa: CASKAQGHNYGYTF
v_call: TRBV19
clone_size: many
d_call: NA
j_call: TRBJ1-2

cdr3_nt: TGTGCCAGCAGCCAAAGCTGGGGGGTTGGAACTAATGAAAAACTGTTTTTT
cdr3_aa: CASSQSWGVGTNEKLFF
v_call: TRBV27
clone_size: NA
d_call: NA
j_call: TRBJ1-4

cdr3_nt: TGTGCCAGCAGTTACTCGAGAGGAAGGCGTAACTATGGCTACACCTTC
cdr3_aa: CASSYSRGRRNYGYTF
v_call: TRBV6-5
clone_size: NA
d_call: NA
j_call: TRBJ1-2

cdr3_nt: TGCAGCGTTGAAGATCGAGGGTTCCCGATTGGGCAGTACTTC
cdr3_aa: CSVEDRGFPIGQYF
v_call: TRBV29-1
clone_size: NA
d_call: NA
j_call: TRBJ2-7

cdr3_nt: TGTGCCAGCACCCGACAGGGGATGAACACTGAAGCTTTCTTT
cdr3_aa: CASTRQGMNTEAFF
v_call: TRBV5-6
clone_size: NA
d_call: TRBD1
j_call: TRBJ1-1

cdr3_nt: TGTGCCAGCACCCTTGGGGGCGAGCTGTTTTTT
cdr3_aa: CASTLGGELFF
v_call: TRBV27
clone_size: once
d_call: NA
j_call: TRBJ2-2

cdr3_nt: TGTGCCAGCAGCTTACGCGGCAATCAGCCCCAGCATTTT
cdr3_aa: CASSLRGNQPQHF
v_call: TRBV7-8
clone_size: few
d_call: NA
j_call: TRBJ1-5

cdr3_nt: TGTGCCAGCAGCTCGGGACATCAAGAGACCCAGTACTTC
cdr3_aa: CASSSGHQETQYF
v_call: TRBV6-5
clone_size: NA
d_call: NA
j_call: TRBJ2-5

cdr3_nt: TGTGCCAGCAGCCTAGCTTGGAGGGAGGCATCGGCTAATGAAAAACTGTTTTTT
cdr3_aa: CASSLAWREASANEKLFF
v_call: TRBV13
clone_size: once
d_call: NA
j_call: TRBJ1-4

cdr3_nt: TGTGCCAGCAGCCCGGGACAGGGGGCTTATTCACCCCTCCACTTT
cdr3_aa: CASSPGQGAYSPLHF
v_call: TRBV7-2
clone_size: few
d_call: TRBD1
j_call: TRBJ1-6

cdr3_nt: TGTGCCAGCAGTGAACCCCCAGGCCTGACTAACTATGGCTACACCTTC
cdr3_aa: CASSEPPGLTNYGYTF
v_call: TRBV6-1
clone_size: few
d_call: NA
j_call: TRBJ1-2

cdr3_nt: TGTGCCAGCAGTGAAATCCTGACAGGAATTAACTATGGCTACACCTTC
cdr3_aa: CASSEILTGINYGYTF
v_call: TRBV2
clone_size: NA
d_call: NA
j_call: TRBJ1-2

cdr3_nt: TGCGCCAGCAGCTCAGGGTTTATGGGCACTGAAGCTTTCTTT
cdr3_aa: CASSSGFMGTEAFF
v_call: TRBV5-1
clone_size: NA
d_call: NA
j_call: TRBJ1-1

cdr3_nt: TGCGCCAGCAGCGTGGCAGGGGGCCTGGGTGGCTACACCTTC
cdr3_aa: CASSVAGGLGGYTF
v_call: TRBV5-1
clone_size: few
d_call: TRBD1
j_call: TRBJ1-2

cdr3_nt: TGTGCCAGCAGTGACTCTCCAGGGAACACCGGGGAGCTGTTTTTT
cdr3_aa: CASSDSPGNTGELFF
v_call: TRBV6-4
clone_size: NA
d_call: NA
j_call: TRBJ2-2

cdr3_nt: TGTGCCAGCAGCCCCTTTAGCGGGAGCTCCTACAATGAGCAGTTCTTC
cdr3_aa: CASSPFSGSSYNEQFF
v_call: TRBV5-4
clone_size: NA
d_call: TRBD2
j_call: TRBJ2-1

cdr3_nt: TGTGCCAGCAGCTACGACACCGCCAGGGAGACCCAGTACTTC
cdr3_aa: CASSYDTARETQYF
v_call: TRBV9
clone_size: NA
d_call: NA
j_call: TRBJ2-5

cdr3_nt: TGCGCCAGCAGCTTGGAGGGGACTGAAGCTTTCTTT
cdr3_aa: CASSLEGTEAFF
v_call: TRBV5-1
clone_size: once
d_call: NA
j_call: TRBJ1-1

cdr3_nt: TGTGCCAGCAGTTACCGACTAGCGGGGGGCCTTAGCTCCTACAATGAGCAGTTCTTC
cdr3_aa: CASSYRLAGGLSSYNEQFF
v_call: TRBV27
clone_size: once
d_call: TRBD2
j_call: TRBJ2-1

cdr3_nt: TGTGCCAGCAGCGTAGGTGGACAGACCTCCTACGAGCAGTACTTC
cdr3_aa: CASSVGGQTSYEQYF
v_call: TRBV9
clone_size: NA
d_call: NA
j_call: TRBJ2-7

cdr3_nt: TGTGCCAGCAGCGTAGCCGGACAGGATAACTATGGCTACACCTTC
cdr3_aa: CASSVAGQDNYGYTF
v_call: TRBV9
clone_size: NA
d_call: TRBD1
j_call: TRBJ1-2

cdr3_nt: TGTGCCAGCAGGGAGCGAGGGAACACTGAAGCTTTCTTT
cdr3_aa: CASRERGNTEAFF
v_call: TRBV28
clone_size: NA
d_call: NA
j_call: TRBJ1-1

cdr3_nt: TGTGCCAGCAGTCGTAGCGGGTATTCGGGAAATGAGCAGTTCTTC
cdr3_aa: CASSRSGYSGNEQFF
v_call: TRBV6-5
clone_size: NA
d_call: TRBD2
j_call: TRBJ2-1

cdr3_nt: TGCGCCAGCAGCTTGGGCGGAAGAGATGGCTACACCTTC
cdr3_aa: CASSLGGRDGYTF
v_call: TRBV5-1
clone_size: few
d_call: NA
j_call: TRBJ1-2

cdr3_nt: TGTGCCAGCAGATTGACCGGGACTCTCACTGAAGCTTTCTTT
cdr3_aa: CASRLTGTLTEAFF
v_call: TRBV28
clone_size: NA
d_call: NA
j_call: TRBJ1-1

cdr3_nt: TGCAGCGTTGCCCAACAGGATTTAGATGAGCAGTACTTC
cdr3_aa: CSVAQQDLDEQYF
v_call: TRBV29-1
clone_size: NA
d_call: NA
j_call: TRBJ2-7

cdr3_nt: TGCGCCAGCAGCCAAGAAGGAGTGGCAGTTCTGCCCCAGCATTTT
cdr3_aa: CASSQEGVAVLPQHF
v_call: TRBV4-1
clone_size: few
d_call: NA
j_call: TRBJ1-5

cdr3_nt: TGCGCCAGCAGCCAACAATCGACAGGGGCCTACGAGCAGTACTTC
cdr3_aa: CASSQQSTGAYEQYF
v_call: TRBV4-3
clone_size: NA
d_call: TRBD1
j_call: TRBJ2-7

cdr3_nt: TGTGCCTGGAGAAGAGGGTGGGGAGCTAATGAAAAACTGTTTTTT
cdr3_aa: CAWRRGWGANEKLFF
v_call: TRBV30
clone_size: NA
d_call: NA
j_call: TRBJ1-4

cdr3_nt: TGCGCCAGCAGTAAAACCAGTACTGAAGCTTTCTTT
cdr3_aa: CASSKTSTEAFF
v_call: TRBV10-2
clone_size: NA
d_call: NA
j_call: TRBJ1-1